The 28 T cell receptor beta chains below all came from one sample that was sequenced in a study of CXCR3-negative and CXCR3-positive naive CD8 T cells (dated by TCRdb to about 2019). Here is what the overall study found, with its caveats: TRB CDR3s from CXCR3-positive naive cells showed higher hydrophobicity (lower Kidera factor 4), lower energy, and higher strength and volume indices than CXCR3-negative naive cells.

TCRdb shows the sequencer as NextSeq 550. The Human TCR Profiling Kit (MiLaboratory) was used to prepare UMI-labeled 5' RACE TRB cDNA libraries. One entry per CDR3 protein sequence results from the TCRdb reprocessing of the reads, with DNA left out. Per the sample table, the count is just under 6,000 distinct CDR3 sequences. Of the sample, around 1.7% falls within the top ten clones. These receptors are not linked to any known antigen. Sequencing was carried out using naive CXCR3+ CD8+ T cells from blood. Reading the label with the study, this specimen's cell subset or site is: CD45RO-CCR7+CD27+CD95- naive CD8+ T cells expressing CXCR3 (TNR3+). These receptors all come from a human donor in good health. Some clones in this sample may be carry-over from other donors' samples.

The chain employs TRBV29-1 and TRBJ1-1; TCRdb outputs TRBD1, but without DNA this stays unchecked. Germline-derived CDR1 and CDR2 are SQVTM and ANQGSEA. The CDR3 runs to 12 residues. The CDR3 spells CSPGTVNTEAFF.

V is TRBV4-1 and J is TRBJ2-7. This CDR3 spans 12 amino acids. The V gene's germline CDR1 is MGHRA and CDR2 YSYEKL. CDR3: CASSPDGYEQYF.

This clonotype is labeled medium-sized based on frequency. V gene TRBV4-3 combines with J gene TRBJ1-5; TCRdb designates TRBD1, a call that cannot be tested without DNA. CDR3 length equals 15 residues. Germline CDR1 and CDR2: LGHNA and YSLEER. The chain's CDR3 is CASSPRIQGNQPQHF.

This chain connects TRBV29-1 to TRBJ2-1. Germline CDR1 reads SQVTM; CDR2 reads ANQGSEA. The CDR3 covers 11 residues. CDR3: CSVEISNEQFF.

By frequency, this clonotype registers medium-sized (0.01 to 0.1%). The genes are TRBV4-3 and TRBJ2-1; the D call of TRBD2 rests on TCRdb alone, since no DNA is present to check it. The CDR3 length is 15 residues. Germline V gene lookup returns CDR1 LGHNA and CDR2 YSLEER. This CDR3 is CASSQGLAGDDEQFF.

The V gene is TRBV7-3, the J gene TRBJ2-1; the TCRdb call, TRBD2, lacks DNA for checking. Germline CDR1 SGHTA, CDR2 FQGTGA. The CDR3 is 16 residues long. CDR3 region: CASSLGSGPRYNEQFF.

This clonotype shows up as medium-sized by frequency. J is TRBJ2-7 and V is TRBV4-3; TCRdb proposes TRBD1, but this gene call is untestable without DNA. Germline CDR1 and CDR2: LGHNA and YSLEER. The length of the CDR3 is 14 residues. The CDR3 here is CASSQGQGAYEQYF.

The V call is TRBV5-1, the J call TRBJ2-1; TCRdb designates TRBD2, a call that cannot be tested without DNA. Germline V lookup: CDR1 SGHRS, CDR2 YFSETQ. This CDR3 spans 16 amino acids. CDR3 sequence: CASSLELAGPYNEQFF.

CDR3 amino acids: CASSPGQGALGTDTQYF. The V gene is TRBV6-5, the J gene TRBJ2-3; the TCRdb D gene call, TRBD1, has no DNA to confirm it. Germline CDR1 reads MNHEY; CDR2 reads SVGAGI. The CDR3 extends over 17 amino acids.

The rearrangement uses TRBV6-5 and TRBJ2-3; TCRdb selects TRBD2, and the lack of DNA leaves this call unchecked. Germline CDR1 MNHEY, CDR2 SVGAGI. This CDR3 is built from 18 residues. CDR3 loop: CASSYSPVGLAGVDTQYF.

The chain uses TRBV2 and TRBJ1-2; TCRdb calls TRBD1, which cannot be checked without DNA. Germline V gene data show CDR1 as SNHLY and CDR2 as FYNNEI. The CDR3 covers 14 residues. This CDR3 is CASNPGQGAGGYTF.

The genes are TRBV6-5 and TRBJ2-2; the D call of TRBD2 rests on TCRdb alone, since no DNA is present to check it. Germline V gene data show CDR1 as MNHEY and CDR2 as SVGAGI. CDR3 size: 16 residues. CDR3 region: CASSGTSGNLGGELFF.

The chain joins TRBV5-1 to TRBJ1-1. This CDR3 region has 13 residues. CDR1 is SGHRS and CDR2 is YFSETQ in the germline V gene. CDR3 residues: CASSNLDDTEAFF. The full variable domain, with the rest looked up from reference TRBV5-1 and TRBJ1-1, is KAGVTQTPRYLIKTRGQQVTLSCSPISGHRSVSWYQQTPGQGLQFLFEYFSETQRNKGNFPGRFSGRQFSNSRSEMNVSTLELGDSALYLCASSNLDDTEAFFGQGTRLTVV.

This chain joins TRBV30 and TRBJ2-3; TCRdb returns TRBD1, unconfirmable since there is no DNA. This CDR3 has 11 residues. Germline V gene sequence: CDR1 GTSNPN, CDR2 SVGIG (reference sequence). Here the CDR3 reads CASGTDGTQYF.

The rearrangement uses TRBV6-2 or TRBV6-3 and TRBJ2-3; TCRdb's D gene call, TRBD1, goes unchecked for lack of DNA. The CDR3 loop spans 20 amino acids. CDR1 and CDR2 (germline): MNHEY, SVGEGT. CDR3 amino acids: CDSSYPKQGEDLFSTDTKYF.

This clonotype is called medium-sized based on its frequency. The genes are TRBV12-3 or TRBV12-4 and TRBJ2-3. The CDR3 is 15 residues long. The CDR3 here is CASSFTAASTDTQYF.

The V and J genes are TRBV6-2 or TRBV6-3 and TRBJ1-5. From germline, CDR1 is MNHEY and CDR2 SVGEGT. This CDR3 has 14 residues. Here the CDR3 reads CASLQPNLNQPQHF.

The V gene is TRBV19, the J gene TRBJ2-1; TCRdb designates TRBD1, a call that cannot be tested without DNA. The CDR3 length is 14 residues. CDR1 and CDR2 from the germline V gene are LNHDA and SQIVND (reference sequence). The CDR3 here is CASSAGGDYNEQFF.

The chain carries TRBV7-2 and TRBJ1-2. The CDR3 is 15 amino acids. CDR1 is SGHTA, CDR2 FQGNSA, per germline. This chain's CDR3 is CASSGRVREDYGYTF.

This rearrangement joins TRBV29-1 to TRBJ2-3. Germline V gene data show CDR1 as SQVTM and CDR2 as ANQGSEA. The CDR3 is 13 residues long. The CDR3 region is CSVVLEVLDTQYF.

This clonotype is medium-sized by frequency. The genes are TRBV6-2 or TRBV6-3 and TRBJ2-7; TCRdb gives TRBD2 as the D gene, but with no DNA this cannot be confirmed. This CDR3 is built from 14 residues. Germline CDR1 MNHEY, CDR2 SVGEGT. The CDR3 is CASSVPAGAYEQYF.

V is TRBV5-5 and J is TRBJ1-1; TCRdb picks TRBD1, but there is no DNA to check that call. Germline CDR1 is SGHKS and CDR2 is YYEKEE (reference sequence). The CDR3 runs to 15 residues. The CDR3 reads CASSHLPGQGAEAFF.

The chain uses TRBV20-1 and TRBJ2-3; TCRdb's D call, TRBD2, is unchecked because there is no DNA. Germline CDR1 DFQATT, CDR2 SNEGSKA (reference sequence). The CDR3 has 18 residues. The chain's CDR3 is CSARGRWREASTTDTQYF.

The chain recombines TRBV5-6 with TRBJ1-1. There are 13 residues in the CDR3. CDR1 is SGHDT and CDR2 is YYEEEE in the germline V gene. The CDR3 sequence: CASSLSTSTEAFF.

This clonotype is deemed medium-sized by its frequency. The rearrangement links TRBV7-9 to TRBJ1-1; without DNA, the TCRdb call of TRBD1 cannot be checked. Germline CDR1 reads SEHNR; CDR2 reads FQNEAQ (reference sequence). This CDR3 is built from 17 residues. CDR3 region: CASSLGWGQGLNTEAFF.

The rearrangement uses TRBV5-1 and TRBJ2-3; the D call of TRBD2 rests on TCRdb alone, since no DNA is present to check it. CDR3 length: 15 residues. Germline V lookup: CDR1 SGHRS, CDR2 YFSETQ. CDR3 sequence: CASKEGTLRTDTQYF.

Its frequency marks this clonotype as medium-sized. The chain recombines TRBV27 with TRBJ2-1; TCRdb designates TRBD2, a call that cannot be tested without DNA. CDR1 MNHEY and CDR2 SMNVEV come from the germline V gene (reference sequence). The CDR3 consists of 17 residues. This chain's CDR3 is CASSPRTGLAGYNEQFF.

The J gene is TRBJ2-3, the V gene TRBV11-3; the TRBD2 assignment by TCRdb is unverifiable without DNA. The CDR3 is made up of 14 amino acids. CDR1 is SGHNT, CDR2 YENEEA, per germline. The CDR3 here is CASSPTSGADTQYF.